The sequence of this T cell receptor (beta chain) was determined in a study of cytomegalovirus exposure and HLA in healthy donors. Sequencing was performed with immunoSEQ multiplex PCR; in TCRdb, only in-frame clones are kept and a portion is missing. The table lists about 220,000 clones, 75% to 95% of them singletons. Germline V gives CDR1 MDHEN, CDR2 SYDVKM. The V and J ends lost 2 bases and 1 base respectively, with 11 bases between them. This CDR3 is built from 15 residues. V and J are TRBV28 and TRBJ1-2; tentatively, D is TRBD1 (5 bases). Sequenced: PBMCs. This TCR came from a woman younger than 35 in good health and CMV-seronegative. CDR3 bases: TGTGCCAGCAGTTTAGGAAGGGGATTTAACTATGGCTACACCTTC. Amino acids: CASSLGRGFNYGYTF.